This T cell receptor (beta chain) was profiled in a study of tumor-infiltrating lymphocytes in localized non-small cell lung cancer. Overall study context: Patients included smokers and never-smokers with various histologies, some sampled after neoadjuvant chemotherapy.

Germline V gene sequence: CDR1 MNHNS, CDR2 SASEGT. The CDR3 is 14 amino acids. V lost 7 bases and J 4 bases, leaving 13 bases between the germline ends. TCRdb's table, derived via immunoSEQ multiplex PCR, lists solely in-frame clones and lacks some. The table lists 6,000 to 8,000 clones, approximately 71% of them singletons. The sample holds one count of this clone. Its antigen is still unknown. Findings and caveats of the study: Different pieces of the same tissue went to different assays, confounding technical variation with intratumor heterogeneity.

The gene calls are TRBV6-1 and TRBJ1-4, with D perhaps TRBD1 (6 bases). The source of this sequence is a human donor with non-small cell lung cancer. The sample was uninvolved lung tissue not adjacent to the tumor. For the CDR3, the DNA is TGTGCCAGCACGGGGGGGGCCCTTAATGAAAAACTGTTTTTT. It yields the protein CASTGGALNEKLFF.